The clone carrying this T cell receptor (beta chain) has a count of ten or more. Its target is not known. One entry per CDR3 protein, called by TCRdb with MiXCR from the 5' RACE reads. The table shows more than 650,000 distinct CDR3 sequences, with about 12% occurring only once. The source of the sample is a study of CD8 T cells in ankylosing spondylitis. Findings and caveats of the study: Clones that were linked to disease were CD8+ and were relatively rare in peripheral blood. Typical of ankylosing spondylitis blood, it appeared, was a TCR beta motif of under 10 highly homologous variants.

Trimming stripped 4 bases from V and 10 bases from J, with 8 bases between. Looked up from germline, CDR1 is SGHTA and CDR2 is FQGNSA. This CDR3 region has 11 residues. The clonotype comes from a male donor with ankylosing spondylitis. The J gene is TRBJ2-1, the V gene TRBV7-2, with D maybe TRBD1 (6 bases). Sequenced material: blood, either unsorted or a sorted T cell fraction (not recorded which). The CDR3 spells CASSSGTEQFF. The CDR3 DNA reads as TGTGCCAGCAGCTCCGGGACAGAGCAGTTCTTC.